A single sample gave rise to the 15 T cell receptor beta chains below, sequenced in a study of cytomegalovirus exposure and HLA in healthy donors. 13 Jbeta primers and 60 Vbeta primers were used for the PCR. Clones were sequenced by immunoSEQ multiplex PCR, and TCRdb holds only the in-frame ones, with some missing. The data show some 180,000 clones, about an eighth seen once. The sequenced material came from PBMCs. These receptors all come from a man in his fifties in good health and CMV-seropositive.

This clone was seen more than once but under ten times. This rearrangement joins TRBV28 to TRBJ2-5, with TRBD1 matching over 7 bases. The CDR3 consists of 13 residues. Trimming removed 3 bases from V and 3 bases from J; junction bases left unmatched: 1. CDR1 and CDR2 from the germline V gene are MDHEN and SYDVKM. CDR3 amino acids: CASSFTGEETQYF. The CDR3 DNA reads TGTGCCAGCAGTTTTACAGGGGAAGAGACCCAGTACTTC.

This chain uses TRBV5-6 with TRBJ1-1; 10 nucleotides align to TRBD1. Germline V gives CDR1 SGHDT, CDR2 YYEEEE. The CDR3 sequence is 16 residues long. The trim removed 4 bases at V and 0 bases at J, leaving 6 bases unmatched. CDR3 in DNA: TGTGCCAGCAGCCCTCGACAGGGGGCCATGAACACTGAAGCTTTCTTT. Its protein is CASSPRQGAMNTEAFF.

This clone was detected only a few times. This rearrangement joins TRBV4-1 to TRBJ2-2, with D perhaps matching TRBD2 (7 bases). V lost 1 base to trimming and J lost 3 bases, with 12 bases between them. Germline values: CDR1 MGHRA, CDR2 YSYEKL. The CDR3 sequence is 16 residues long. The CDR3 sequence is CASSQGRGADTGELFF. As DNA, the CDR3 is TGCGCCAGCAGCCAAGGACGGGGGGCCGACACCGGGGAGCTGTTTTTT.

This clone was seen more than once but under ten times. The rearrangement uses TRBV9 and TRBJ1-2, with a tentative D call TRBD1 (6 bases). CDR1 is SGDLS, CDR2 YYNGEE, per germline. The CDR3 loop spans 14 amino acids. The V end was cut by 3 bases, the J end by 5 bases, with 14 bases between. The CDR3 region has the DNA TGTGCCAGCAGCGCCACAGGGTTGTTATATGGCTACACCTTC. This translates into CASSATGLLYGYTF.

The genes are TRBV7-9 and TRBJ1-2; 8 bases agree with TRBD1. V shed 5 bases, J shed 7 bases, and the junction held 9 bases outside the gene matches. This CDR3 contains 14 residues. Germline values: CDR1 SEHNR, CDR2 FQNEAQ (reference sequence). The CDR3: CASSQADRAAGYTF. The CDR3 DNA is TGTGCCAGCAGCCAGGCGGACAGGGCAGCTGGCTACACCTTC.

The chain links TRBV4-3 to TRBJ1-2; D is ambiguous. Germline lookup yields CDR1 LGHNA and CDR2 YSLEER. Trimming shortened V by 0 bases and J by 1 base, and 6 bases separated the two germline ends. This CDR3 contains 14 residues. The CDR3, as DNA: TGCGCCAGCAGCCAAGATCCTTATAACTATGGCTACACCTTC. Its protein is CASSQDPYNYGYTF.

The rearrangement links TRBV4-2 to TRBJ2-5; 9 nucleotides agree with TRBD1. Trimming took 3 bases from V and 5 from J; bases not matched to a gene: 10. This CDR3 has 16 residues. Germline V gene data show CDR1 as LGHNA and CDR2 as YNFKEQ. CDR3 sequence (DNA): TGTGCCAGCAGCCAGGGTAGGACAGGGGAGGGGGAGACCCAGTACTTC. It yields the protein CASSQGRTGEGETQYF.

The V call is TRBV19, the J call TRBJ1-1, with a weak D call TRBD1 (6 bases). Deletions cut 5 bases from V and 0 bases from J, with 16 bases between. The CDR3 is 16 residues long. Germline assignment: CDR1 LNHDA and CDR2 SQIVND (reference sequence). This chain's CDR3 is CASSLSGTRVNTEAFF. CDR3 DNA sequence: TGTGCCAGTAGTTTATCCGGGACAAGGGTGAACACTGAAGCTTTCTTT.

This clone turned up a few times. CDR3 coding DNA: TGCAGCGTTGAGGCTCATCCTTCGGGGGGTGAGCAGTTCTTC. Protein product: CSVEAHPSGGEQFF. The chain carries TRBV29-1 and TRBJ2-1; TRBD2 agrees at 7 bases. Germline assignment: CDR1 SQVTM and CDR2 ANQGSEA. The trim removed 3 bases at V and 9 bases at J, leaving 11 bases unmatched. The CDR3 spans 14 residues.

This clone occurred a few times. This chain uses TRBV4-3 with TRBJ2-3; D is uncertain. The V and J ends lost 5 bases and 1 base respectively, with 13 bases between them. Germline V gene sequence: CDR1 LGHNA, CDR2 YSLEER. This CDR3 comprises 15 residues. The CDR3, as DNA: TGCGCCAGCAGCTCTAGAACTTGGGGCACAGATACGCAGTATTTT. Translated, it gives CASSSRTWGTDTQYF.

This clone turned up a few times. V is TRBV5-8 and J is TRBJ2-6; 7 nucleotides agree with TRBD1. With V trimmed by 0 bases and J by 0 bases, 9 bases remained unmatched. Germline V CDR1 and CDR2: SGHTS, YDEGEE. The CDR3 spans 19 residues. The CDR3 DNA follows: TGTGCCAGCAGCTTGGATGGGGACAGAGTATTCTCTGGGGCCAACGTCCTGACTTTC. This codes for CASSLDGDRVFSGANVLTF. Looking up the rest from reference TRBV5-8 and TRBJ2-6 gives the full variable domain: EAGVTQSPTHLIKTRGQQATLRCSPISGHTSVYWYQQALGLGLQFLLWYDEGEERNRGNFPPRFSGRQFPNYSSELNVNALELEDSALYLCASSLDGDRVFSGANVLTFGAGSRLTVL.

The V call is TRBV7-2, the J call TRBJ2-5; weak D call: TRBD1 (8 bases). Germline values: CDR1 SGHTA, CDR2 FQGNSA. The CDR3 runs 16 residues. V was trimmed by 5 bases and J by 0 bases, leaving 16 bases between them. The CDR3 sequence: CASSHRGGPNQETQYF. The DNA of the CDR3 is TGTGCCAGCAGCCACAGGGGGGGACCGAACCAAGAGACCCAGTACTTC.

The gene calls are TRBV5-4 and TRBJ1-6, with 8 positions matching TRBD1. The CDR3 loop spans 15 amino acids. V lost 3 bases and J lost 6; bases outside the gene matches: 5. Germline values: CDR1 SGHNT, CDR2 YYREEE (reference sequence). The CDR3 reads CASSWGDRSNSPLHF. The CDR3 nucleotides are TGTGCCAGCAGCTGGGGGGACAGGAGTAATTCACCCCTCCACTTT.

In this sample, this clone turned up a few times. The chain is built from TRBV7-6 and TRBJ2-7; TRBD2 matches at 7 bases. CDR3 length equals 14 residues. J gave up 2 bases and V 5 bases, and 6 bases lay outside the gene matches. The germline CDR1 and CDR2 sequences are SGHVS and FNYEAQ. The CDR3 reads CASSLGTIAYEQYF. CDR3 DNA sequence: TGTGCCAGCAGCCTAGGGACTATCGCCTACGAGCAGTACTTC. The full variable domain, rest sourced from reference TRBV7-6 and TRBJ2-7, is GAGVSQSPRYKVTKRGQDVALRCDPISGHVSLYWYRQALGQGPEFLTYFNYEAQQDKSGLPNDRFSAERPEGSISTLTIQRTEQRDSAMYRCASSLGTIAYEQYFGPGTRLTVT.

Here the CDR3 reads CASSILGGKLFF. The CDR3 nucleotides are TGTGCCAGCAGTATCTTGGGGGGAAAACTGTTTTTT. The V and J genes are TRBV2 and TRBJ1-4; D might be TRBD1 (5 bases). CDR1 is SNHLY and CDR2 is FYNNEI in the germline V gene. Trimming removed 5 bases at V and 10 bases at J, with 11 bases between. The CDR3 contains 12 residues.